This T cell receptor beta chain was captured in a study of tumor-infiltrating lymphocytes in primary liver carcinoma. The template, 500 ng total RNA, yielded TCR beta cDNA made with a constant-region primer. Sequencing libraries for TCR beta derived from three nested multiplex PCR rounds that used slightly modified ARM-PCR. Primers for the first two PCR rounds were TRBV1-TRBV30 forward primers and a C-beta reverse primer (about 10 cycles per round). MiXCR, run by TCRdb on the multiplex PCR reads, gives a single entry per CDR3 protein. Of 70,000 to 85,000 distinct CDR3 sequences listed, 71% are singletons. Between roughly 20 and 33 mg of unsorted bulk tissue served as the source from which RNA and DNA were co-extracted. Germline V gives CDR1 SGHAT, CDR2 FQNNGV. CDR3 size: 13 residues.

The TCR sequence derives from a woman aged 60-70 years with primary liver carcinoma and hepatitis B virus infection. Input material: liver tumor tissue from sampling region 4. Subset specified: tumor region T4, right-lateral pole. This chain connects TRBV11-2 to TRBJ2-3; 9 bases are shared with TRBD1. The CDR3 DNA follows: TGTGTCAGTAGGAGGGACAGGGCGGATACGCAGTATTTT. Its translation: CVSRRDRADTQYF.